The rows below give T cell receptor beta chains drawn from one sample of a study of T cells after yellow fever vaccination. TCRdb reanalysed the 5' RACE reads using MiXCR and keeps one entry per CDR3 protein. This sample yields about 400,000 distinct CDR3 sequences, of which 6.2% are seen a single time; approximately 15% belongs to the top ten. Material: PBMCs, obtained 5 days after the yellow fever booster vaccination. All receptors come from a young man who received the YFV17D yellow fever vaccine. Each CDR3 is given with its conserved first and last residue. A D gene is named only where the DNA matches it firmly. Only some rows state a clone size, as once, few, many or a class for expanded clones.

clone_size	d_call	j_call	v_call	cdr3_aa	cdr3_nt
NA	NA	TRBJ1-3	TRBV29-1	CSVAYPSPDTIYF	TGCAGCGTTGCTTATCCTTCCCCAGACACCATATATTTT
medium-sized	TRBD1	TRBJ2-7	TRBV5-1	CASSLGRGLYEQYF	TGCGCCAGCAGCTTGGGCAGGGGGCTCTACGAGCAGTACTTC
many	TRBD1	TRBJ1-4	TRBV4-2	CASSQNPAGGNEKLFF	TGTGCCAGCAGCCAAAATCCGGCAGGGGGGAATGAAAAACTGTTTTTT
few	NA	TRBJ2-5	TRBV18	CASSPPREETQYF	TGTGCCAGCTCACCACCGAGAGAGGAGACCCAGTACTTC
NA	TRBD2	TRBJ2-1	TRBV6-1	CASSETAGVNNEQFF	TGTGCCAGCAGTGAAACAGCGGGAGTTAACAATGAGCAGTTCTTC
NA	NA	TRBJ2-1	TRBV20-1	CSATTSREPILDEQFF	TGCAGTGCAACTACATCCCGGGAACCGATCTTGGATGAGCAGTTCTTC
NA	NA	TRBJ2-7	TRBV6-6	CASSYSGWEQYF	TGTGCCAGCAGTTACTCGGGTTGGGAGCAGTACTTC
few	TRBD2	TRBJ2-3	TRBV20-1	CSATETSGKGDTQYF	TGCAGTGCTACCGAGACTAGCGGGAAGGGAGATACGCAGTATTTT
few	NA	TRBJ2-7	TRBV20-1	CSARSRDTYEQYF	TGCAGTGCTAGATCTCGGGATACCTACGAGCAGTACTTC
NA	NA	TRBJ1-1	TRBV20-1	CSARDRSGPSNTEAFF	TGCAGTGCTAGAGACCGCAGCGGACCTTCGAACACTGAAGCTTTCTTT
many	NA	TRBJ2-2	TRBV5-1	CASSLDPETGELFF	TGCGCCAGCAGCTTGGATCCTGAGACCGGGGAGCTGTTTTTT
many	TRBD1	TRBJ2-5	TRBV4-3	CASSQGQGSETQYF	TGCGCCAGCAGCCAAGGACAGGGCTCCGAGACCCAGTACTTC
NA	NA	TRBJ2-7	TRBV3-1	CASSQGVISYEQYF	TGTGCCAGCAGCCAAGGCGTGATCTCCTACGAGCAGTACTTC
few	TRBD2	TRBJ2-5	TRBV30	CAWGGSRLAGNQETQYF	TGTGCCTGGGGAGGGTCACGGCTAGCGGGCAACCAAGAGACCCAGTACTTC
NA	NA	TRBJ2-7	TRBV20-1	CSAGREGSYEQYF	TGCAGTGCCGGCAGGGAAGGTTCCTACGAGCAGTACTTC
many	NA	TRBJ2-5	TRBV21-1	CASTLGRSLGLETQYF	TGTGCCAGCACCCTGGGCCGTAGTTTGGGGCTTGAGACCCAGTACTTC
many	NA	TRBJ2-7	TRBV5-1	CASSSDRPSYEQYF	TGCGCCAGCAGCTCGGACAGACCTTCCTACGAGCAGTACTTC
few	NA	TRBJ1-2	TRBV11-2	CASSSRTDYGYTF	TGTGCCAGCAGCTCACGGACAGACTATGGCTACACCTTC
many	NA	TRBJ2-2	TRBV5-1	CASSLVRTEAGELFF	TGCGCCAGCAGCTTGGTCCGGACGGAGGCCGGGGAGCTGTTTTTT
NA	NA	TRBJ2-2	TRBV3-1	CASSSLDYTGELFF	TGTGCCAGCAGCTCATTAGATTACACCGGGGAGCTGTTTTTT
NA	NA	TRBJ2-2	TRBV12-3/TRBV12-4	CASSRAGSNTGELFF	TGTGCCAGCAGCCGGGCAGGGTCGAACACCGGGGAGCTGTTTTTT
many	TRBD2	TRBJ2-3	TRBV7-9	CASSLVTSGRTDTQYF	TGTGCCAGCAGCTTAGTTACTAGCGGGAGAACAGATACGCAGTATTTT
few	TRBD1	TRBJ1-2	TRBV7-9	CASSLADRGIGYGYTF	TGTGCCAGCAGCTTAGCGGACAGGGGGATTGGCTATGGCTACACCTTC
few	NA	TRBJ2-1	TRBV27	CASRYLRGGDEQFF	TGTGCCAGCAGATACCTTAGAGGGGGGGATGAGCAGTTCTTC
few	TRBD2	TRBJ2-2	TRBV10-3	CAITSGRSNTGELFF	TGTGCCATCACTAGCGGGAGGTCTAACACCGGGGAGCTGTTTTTT
NA	TRBD1	TRBJ1-4	TRBV5-1	CASSFTGVGEKLFF	TGCGCCAGCAGCTTCACAGGGGTCGGGGAAAAACTGTTTTTT
many	TRBD1	TRBJ2-6	TRBV12-3/TRBV12-4	CASSQGTGRRTGANVLTF	TGTGCCAGCAGCCAAGGGACAGGCCGACGGACTGGGGCCAACGTCCTGACTTTC
NA	NA	TRBJ2-5	TRBV19	CASSAPGIQETQYF	TGTGCCAGTAGTGCCCCGGGCATCCAAGAGACCCAGTACTTC
many	TRBD1	TRBJ2-4	TRBV15	CATSRVVGGKDIQYF	TGTGCCACCAGCAGAGTAGTAGGGGGCAAGGACATTCAGTACTTC
NA	NA	TRBJ1-3	TRBV14	CASSGGNTIYF	TGTGCCAGCAGCGGTGGAAACACCATATATTTT
NA	NA	TRBJ2-2	TRBV27	CASRPGGITGELFF	TGTGCCAGCAGACCCGGGGGAATCACCGGGGAGCTGTTTTTT
few	NA	TRBJ2-6	TRBV27	CASSSLGAGANVLTF	TGTGCCAGCAGCAGCCTGGGAGCTGGGGCCAACGTCCTGACTTTC
few	TRBD1	TRBJ2-5	TRBV12-3/TRBV12-4	CANFKGAETQYF	TGTGCCAACTTTAAGGGGGCAGAGACCCAGTACTTC
few	TRBD2	TRBJ2-7	TRBV20-1	CSLGGEGRGEQYF	TGCAGCTTAGGAGGGGAGGGCCGAGGAGAGCAGTACTTC
NA	TRBD2	TRBJ2-3	TRBV7-8	CASSLVERGGYTDTQYF	TGTGCCAGCAGCTTAGTTGAGCGGGGGGGTTACACAGATACGCAGTATTTT
many	NA	TRBJ2-3	TRBV20-1	CSARDGPLQRYADTQYF	TGCAGTGCTAGAGATGGCCCTCTACAGCGGTATGCAGATACGCAGTATTTT
NA	NA	TRBJ2-6	TRBV4-3	CASSQDLLVTGANVLTF	TGCGCCAGCAGCCAAGATCTCCTAGTTACGGGGGCCAACGTCCTGACTTTC
NA	TRBD2	TRBJ2-7	TRBV5-4	CASSWGSGTSYEQYF	TGTGCCAGCAGCTGGGGTAGCGGGACGTCCTACGAGCAGTACTTC
NA	NA	TRBJ2-7	TRBV27	CASSGALFPTGGYYEQYF	TGTGCCAGCAGTGGGGCCCTTTTCCCGACAGGAGGGTACTACGAGCAGTACTTC
many	NA	TRBJ2-1	TRBV18	CASSRLLPDAYNEQFF	TGTGCCAGCTCACGCCTCCTCCCGGACGCCTACAATGAGCAGTTCTTC
NA	NA	TRBJ2-3	TRBV5-1	CASSFRRTTDTQYF	TGCGCCAGCAGCTTCAGGCGGACCACAGATACGCAGTATTTT
many	NA	TRBJ1-3	TRBV5-1	CASSSLDSLSGNTIYF	TGCGCCAGCAGCTCACTGGACAGTCTCTCTGGAAACACCATATATTTT
few	NA	TRBJ1-2	TRBV29-1	CSVTDGNGYTF	TGCAGCGTTACTGACGGAAATGGCTACACCTTC
many	TRBD2	TRBJ2-7	TRBV20-1	CSASPRTSGDSYEQYF	TGCAGTGCTTCCCCCCGGACTAGCGGGGACTCCTACGAGCAGTACTTC
many	NA	TRBJ2-7	TRBV29-1	CSALRITPYEQYF	TGCAGCGCCTTAAGGATTACACCCTACGAGCAGTACTTC
many	NA	TRBJ2-2	TRBV20-1	CSARDPHTGELFF	TGCAGTGCTAGAGATCCCCACACCGGGGAGCTGTTTTTT
many	NA	TRBJ2-5	TRBV11-2	CASSFRPESTQYF	TGTGCCAGCAGCTTTCGACCCGAGAGTACCCAGTACTTC
NA	NA	TRBJ2-7	TRBV7-2	CASSPSLGGTIYEQYF	TGTGCCAGCAGCCCGAGTCTCGGCGGAACCATATACGAGCAGTACTTC
NA	TRBD2	TRBJ2-1	TRBV7-9	CASKSDWERELFDEQFF	TGTGCCAGCAAGTCAGACTGGGAGCGGGAGTTATTCGATGAGCAGTTCTTC
NA	NA	TRBJ2-3	TRBV20-1	CSAWGEPSTDTQYF	TGCAGTGCTTGGGGGGAACCTAGCACAGATACGCAGTATTTT
many	NA	TRBJ2-5	TRBV11-2	CASSLAGTKQETQYF	TGTGCCAGCAGCTTAGCTGGGACAAAGCAAGAGACCCAGTACTTC
many	NA	TRBJ2-1	TRBV19	CASSFSGREQFF	TGTGCCAGTAGTTTCTCGGGGCGGGAGCAGTTCTTC
few	NA	TRBJ2-3	TRBV2	CASSDLYF	TGTGCCAGCAGTGATCTGTATTTT
NA	NA	TRBJ2-7	TRBV19	CASSSAYKQYF	TGTGCCAGTAGTAGTGCTTACAAGCAGTACTTC
many	TRBD1	TRBJ2-1	TRBV9	CASSAGHRQGPINEQFF	TGTGCCAGCAGCGCAGGCCACCGACAGGGGCCCATCAATGAGCAGTTCTTC
NA	NA	TRBJ2-7	TRBV7-9	CASSDLGGPSQYEQYF	TGTGCCAGCTCCGATTTGGGGGGACCTAGCCAGTACGAGCAGTACTTC
many	TRBD2	TRBJ2-1	TRBV14	CASSQDLGRDEQFF	TGTGCCAGCAGCCAAGATCTCGGGAGGGATGAGCAGTTCTTC